The sequence of this TCR beta chain was determined in a study of blood T cells in healthy people across ages. For the second PCR, which ran for roughly 6 to 12 cycles, a sample-barcoded 5' primer and a J-beta primer mix were used. TCRdb called the 5' RACE reads again in MiXCR, with one record for every CDR3 protein. The sample lists around 1,700,000 distinct CDR3 sequences, 25% to 30% occurring once. CDR3 length: 17 amino acids. With 2 bases clipped from V and 6 bases from J, the junction kept 17 bases outside the gene matches. CDR1 is SQVTM and CDR2 is ANQGSEA in the germline V gene. This clonotype was counted ten times or more. Sample donors were healthy Caucasian individuals that came from Russia, aged 6 to 90.

The specimen sequenced was blood. V gene TRBV29-1 combines with J gene TRBJ2-3, with 7 bases matching TRBD2. The clonotype comes from a woman aged 30 to 39 in good health. In DNA form, the CDR3 reads TGCAGCGTTGAAAATAGGCGACTAGCTGGGAGTTCGGATACGCAGTATTTT. Residues: CSVENRRLAGSSDTQYF.